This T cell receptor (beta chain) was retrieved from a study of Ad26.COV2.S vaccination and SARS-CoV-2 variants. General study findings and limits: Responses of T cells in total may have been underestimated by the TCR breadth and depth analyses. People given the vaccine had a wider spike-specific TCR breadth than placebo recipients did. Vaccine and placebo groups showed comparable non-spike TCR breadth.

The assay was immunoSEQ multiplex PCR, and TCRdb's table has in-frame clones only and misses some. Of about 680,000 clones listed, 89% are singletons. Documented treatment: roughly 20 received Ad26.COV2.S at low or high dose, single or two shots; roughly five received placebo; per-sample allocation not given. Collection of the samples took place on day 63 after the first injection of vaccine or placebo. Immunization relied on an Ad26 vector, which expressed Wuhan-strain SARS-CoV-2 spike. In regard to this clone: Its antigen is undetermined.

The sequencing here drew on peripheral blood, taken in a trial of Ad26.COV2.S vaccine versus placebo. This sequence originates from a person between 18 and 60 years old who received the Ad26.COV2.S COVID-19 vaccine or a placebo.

For the CDR3, the DNA is TGTGCCAGCAGTGCCGACAGGGGTGTCACTGAAGCTTTCTTT. Translating gives CASSADRGVTEAFF. The chain links TRBV2 to TRBJ1-1, with 8 bases matching TRBD1. The CDR3 length is 14 residues. The trim removed 4 bases at V and 4 bases at J, leaving 5 bases unmatched. Germline V gene lookup returns CDR1 SNHLY and CDR2 FYNNEI.